This TCR beta chain came from a study of T cell responses to AZD1222 COVID-19 vaccine. The CDR3 spans 15 residues. CDR1 is KGHSH, CDR2 LQKENI, per germline. The V and J ends lost 2 bases and 3 bases respectively, with 13 bases between them. Generated by immunoSEQ multiplex PCR, the TCRdb table keeps only in-frame clones and is missing some. This table has 160,000 or so clones, more than 90% appearing once. This clone was observed once. The chain carries TRBV18 and TRBJ1-1; no definite D call. The sample here was peripheral blood, taken 28 days after the second AZD1222 dose. This clonotype was sampled from an adult who received the AZD1222 COVID-19 vaccine. This CDR3 is CASSPSKDAYTEAFF. DNA for the CDR3: TGTGCCAGCTCACCATCGAAGGACGCATACACTGAAGCTTTCTTT.